This T cell receptor (beta chain) came from a study of blood T cell repertoires in COVID-19. Study context: COVID-19 samples, acute and convalescent, were from the United States, Italy and Spain. Nucleic acid was either cDNA or gDNA, and it came from T cells, B-cell-depleted T cells, or PBMCs.

The germline gives CDR1 LNHDA, CDR2 SQIVND (reference sequence). This CDR3 is built from 14 residues. Trimming removed 7 bases from V and 5 bases from J; junction bases left unmatched: 10. Living in 24 US areas, the participants were between roughly 18 and 90 years of age. Original processing notes: It was from reference gene primer amplification that nucleated cell counts were estimated. Some clones are missing from TCRdb's copy, which holds only in-frame ones; the method was immunoSEQ multiplex PCR. The V and J calls and the clone size are those of that table, but D and trimming were determined from the DNA. The sample includes 170,000 or so clones, around 89% of them seen just once.

The sequenced material came from PBMCs or T cells enriched from blood (not recorded which). The sequence was collected from a woman aged 45 to 65 who had recovered from COVID-19. V is TRBV19 and J is TRBJ1-2, with 7 bases aligning to TRBD1. This CDR3 is CASNQGQRVYGYTF. CDR3 coding DNA: TGTGCCAGTAACCAGGGACAGCGGGTATATGGCTACACCTTC. The variable domain in full, completed from reference TRBV19 and TRBJ1-2, reads DGGITQSPKYLFRKEGQNVTLSCEQNLNHDAMYWYRQDPGQGLRLIYYSQIVNDFQKGDIAEGYSVSREKKESFPLTVTSAQKNPTAFYLCASNQGQRVYGYTFGSGTRLTVV.